The T cell receptor (beta chain) described here comes from a study of T cells in Graves' hyperthyroidism and ophthalmopathy. Study-level findings and limits: Stable hyperthyroidism and ophthalmopathy were separated using 13 V-J signatures. Prediction of ophthalmopathy progression came a median 6.5 months pre-onset.

This clonotype was picked up many times. Its antigen remains unidentified. Amplified regions were TCR beta CDR3 sequences from RNA transcripts. The study used the HTBI primer set for a first-round RT-PCR of the TCR CDR3. TCRdb passed the multiplex PCR reads through MiXCR, listing each CDR3 protein once. The sample lists fewer than 250,000 distinct CDR3 sequences, 17% occurring once. Graves' hyperthyroidism showing no ophthalmopathy progression within 18 months was considered stable. On the basis of clinical symptoms, serum thyroxine and TRAb, thyroid ultrasound and orbital computed tomography, diagnoses were made. The CDR3 consists of 15 residues. Per germline, CDR1 SEHNR and CDR2 FQNEAQ (reference sequence). V shed 3 bases, J shed 8 bases, and the junction held 6 bases outside the gene matches.

The clonotype originates from a man between 45 and 60 years old with Graves' hyperthyroidism. Sequenced input: blood. The chain carries TRBV7-9 and TRBJ2-1; 11 nucleotides match TRBD2. CDR3 loop: CASSFVLAGDYEQFF. The CDR3 DNA follows: TGTGCCAGCAGCTTTGTACTAGCGGGAGATTATGAGCAGTTCTTC.